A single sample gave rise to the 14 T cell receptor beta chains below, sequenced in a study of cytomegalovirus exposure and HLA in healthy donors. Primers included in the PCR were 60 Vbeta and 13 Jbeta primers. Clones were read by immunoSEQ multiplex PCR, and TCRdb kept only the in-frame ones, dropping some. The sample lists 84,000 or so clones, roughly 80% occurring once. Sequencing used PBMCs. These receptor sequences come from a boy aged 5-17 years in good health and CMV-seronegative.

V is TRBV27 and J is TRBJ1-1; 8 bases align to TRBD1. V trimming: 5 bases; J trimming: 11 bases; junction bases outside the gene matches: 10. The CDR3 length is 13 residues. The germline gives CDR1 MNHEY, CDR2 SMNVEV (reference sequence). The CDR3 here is CASSTDRAEGAFF. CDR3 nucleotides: TGTGCCAGCAGTACGGACAGGGCCGAAGGGGCTTTCTTT.

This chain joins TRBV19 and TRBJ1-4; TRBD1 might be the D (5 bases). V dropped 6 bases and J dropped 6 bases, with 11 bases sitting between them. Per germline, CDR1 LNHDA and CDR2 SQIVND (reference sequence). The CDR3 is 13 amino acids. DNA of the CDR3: TGTGCCAGTAGGGGCAGGGCGGATGAAAAACTGTTTTTT. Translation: CASRGRADEKLFF.

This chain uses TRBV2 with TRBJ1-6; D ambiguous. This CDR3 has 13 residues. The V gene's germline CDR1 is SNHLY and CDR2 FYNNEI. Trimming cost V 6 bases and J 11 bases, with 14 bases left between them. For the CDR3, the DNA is TGTGCCAGCAGCCCGGAGGGAACGGCACCCCTCCACTTT. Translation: CASSPEGTAPLHF.

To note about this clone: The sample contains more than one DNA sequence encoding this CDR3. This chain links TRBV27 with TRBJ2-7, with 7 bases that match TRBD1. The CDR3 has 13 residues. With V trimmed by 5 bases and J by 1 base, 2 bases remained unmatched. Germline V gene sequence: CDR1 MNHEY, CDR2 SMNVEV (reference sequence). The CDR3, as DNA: TGTGCCAGCAGTCCACAGGGGTCCTACGAGCAGTACTTC. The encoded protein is CASSPQGSYEQYF.

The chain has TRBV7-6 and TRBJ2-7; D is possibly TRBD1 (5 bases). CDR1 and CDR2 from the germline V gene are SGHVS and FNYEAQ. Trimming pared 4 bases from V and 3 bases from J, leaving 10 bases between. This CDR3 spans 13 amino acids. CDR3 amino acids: CASSSNQGYEQYF. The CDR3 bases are TGTGCCAGCAGCTCGAACCAGGGCTACGAGCAGTACTTC.

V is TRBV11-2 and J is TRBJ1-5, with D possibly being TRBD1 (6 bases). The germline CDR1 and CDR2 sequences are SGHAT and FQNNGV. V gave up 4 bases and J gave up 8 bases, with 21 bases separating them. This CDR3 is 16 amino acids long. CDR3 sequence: CASSSNTGTRGKPQHF. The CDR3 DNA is TGTGCCAGCAGCTCAAATACAGGTACCAGGGGCAAGCCCCAGCATTTT.

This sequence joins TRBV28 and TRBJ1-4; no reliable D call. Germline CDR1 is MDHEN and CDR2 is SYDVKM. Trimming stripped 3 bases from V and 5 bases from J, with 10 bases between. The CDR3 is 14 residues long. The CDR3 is CASSLFGANEKLFF. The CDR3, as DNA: TGTGCCAGCAGTTTGTTCGGAGCCAATGAAAAACTGTTTTTT.

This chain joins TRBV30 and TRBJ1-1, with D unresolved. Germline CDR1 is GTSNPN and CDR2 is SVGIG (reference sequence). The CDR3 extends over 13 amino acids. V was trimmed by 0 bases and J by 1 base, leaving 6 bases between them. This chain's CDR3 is CAWSVMRNTEAFF. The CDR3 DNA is TGTGCCTGGAGTGTTATGAGGAACACTGAAGCTTTCTTT.

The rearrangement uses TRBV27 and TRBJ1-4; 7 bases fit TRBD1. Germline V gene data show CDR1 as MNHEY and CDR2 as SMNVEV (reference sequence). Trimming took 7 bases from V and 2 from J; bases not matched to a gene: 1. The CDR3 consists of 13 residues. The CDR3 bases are TGTGCCAGCACAGGGGGGACTAATGAAAAACTGTTTTTT. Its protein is CASTGGTNEKLFF.

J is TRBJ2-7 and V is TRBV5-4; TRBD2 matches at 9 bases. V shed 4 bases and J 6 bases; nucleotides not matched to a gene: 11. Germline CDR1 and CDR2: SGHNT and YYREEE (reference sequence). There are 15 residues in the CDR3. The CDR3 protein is CASSASGGRLIEQYF. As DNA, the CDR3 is TGTGCCAGCAGCGCGAGCGGGGGGCGTTTGATCGAGCAGTACTTC.

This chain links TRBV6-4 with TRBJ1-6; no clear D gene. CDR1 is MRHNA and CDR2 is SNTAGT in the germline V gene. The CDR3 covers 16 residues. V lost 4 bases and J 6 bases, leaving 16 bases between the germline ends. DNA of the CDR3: TGTGCCAGCAGTGCCCGAACTCCTACTCTTAATTCACCCCTCCACTTT. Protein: CASSARTPTLNSPLHF.

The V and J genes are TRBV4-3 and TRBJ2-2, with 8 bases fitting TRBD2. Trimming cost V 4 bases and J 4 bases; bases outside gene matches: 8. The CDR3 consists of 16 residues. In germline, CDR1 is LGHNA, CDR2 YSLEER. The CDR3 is CASSPQREPGTGELFF. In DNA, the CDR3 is TGCGCCAGCAGCCCCCAGCGGGAGCCGGGCACCGGGGAGCTGTTTTTT.

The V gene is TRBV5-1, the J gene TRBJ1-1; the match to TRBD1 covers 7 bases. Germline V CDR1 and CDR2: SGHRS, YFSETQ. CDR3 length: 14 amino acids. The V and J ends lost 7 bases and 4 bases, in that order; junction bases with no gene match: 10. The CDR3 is CASGADRVITEAFF. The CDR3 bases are TGCGCCAGCGGCGCTGACAGGGTGATCACTGAAGCTTTCTTT.

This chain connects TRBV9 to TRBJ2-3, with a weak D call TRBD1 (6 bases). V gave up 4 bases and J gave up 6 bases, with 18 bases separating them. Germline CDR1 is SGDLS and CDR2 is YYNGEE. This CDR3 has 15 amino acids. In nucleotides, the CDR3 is TGTGCCAGCAGCTTAGTAACAGGGATGGGGGATACGCAGTATTTT. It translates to CASSLVTGMGDTQYF.